This T cell receptor (beta chain) is from a study of blood T cell repertoires in COVID-19 (dated by TCRdb to 2019 to 2021). A note on the overall study: Collaborator samples came from the United States, Italy and Spain and covered acute and convalescent phases of COVID-19. A freely available public database, intended as a resource for researchers studying the immune response to SARS-CoV-2, is where the repertoires were released. Subjects who had been exposed to COVID-19, were actively infected with it, or had recovered from it provided the deeply sampled blood TCRbeta repertoires that made up the dataset. Sample metadata almost always included a de-identified subject ID, COVID-19 status, age in years and sex. Where available, HLA class I and class II types were obtained from metadata supplied by the sample provider rather than from assay-based typing. The material from the prospective study consisted of cDNA or gDNA derived from T cells, B-cell-depleted T cells, or PBMCs. Samples came from the ongoing ImmuneRACE study (first 160 participants) plus 1,254 subjects from 6 global collaborators. Findings and caveats that apply to the study as a whole: How much clinical and demographic metadata was included differed by source and by participant, and the metadata was provided uncurated.

TCRbeta CDR3 regions were amplified from genomic DNA using the immunoSEQ Assay, a bias-controlled multiplex PCR. Per the original workflow: Within the assay, amplification of reference gene primers was used to estimate how many nucleated cells each sample contained. Sequence reads were collapsed and filtered to measure the absolute abundance of every unique TCRbeta CDR3 rearrangement. For each sample, productive Simpson clonality was calculated as the square root of Simpson's diversity index across productive rearrangements. This is the immuneACCESS table as TCRdb keeps it, with only in-frame sequences that have V and J called. A part of the clones is gone; compared with another copy, unresolved V genes explain less than half, and the rest is unexplained. The DNA gave D and trimming, while V, J and clone size come from that table. This sample lists about 370,000 clones; 87% were detected once. Of the sample, about 10% falls within the top ten clones.

Points on this clone: Its antigen is still unknown. There are no base qualities to consult, and no much larger clone falls within one base.

One collaborating source in Seattle enrolled patients while the patients were actively infected and followed the patients over time throughout the course of disease. The collaborating institutions used their own protocols to collect whole blood in K2EDTA tubes. For TCRbeta analysis, collaborator samples were shipped as frozen whole blood, as isolated PBMCs, or as DNA extracted from either sample type. The germline V end is reduced by 1 base and the J end by 4 bases; junction bases left unmatched: 14. The germline V gene supplies CDR1 MNHNS and CDR2 SASEGT. The CDR3 has 19 amino acids, counting the end cysteine and phenylalanine. The read is trimmed to its CDR3 DNA, 57 bases read in frame from base 1.

This clonotype originated in a woman in her twenties or thirties with COVID-19, enrolled during active disease. Sequencing was carried out using peripheral blood. Recombination joined TRBV6-1 with TRBJ2-7, and 12 junctional nucleotides match TRBD2. The CDR3 here reads CASSEGASGRGWIEYEQYF. In nucleotide form, the sequence is TGTGCCAGCAGTGAAGGGGCTAGCGGGAGGGGATGGATCGAGTACGAGCAGTACTTC.